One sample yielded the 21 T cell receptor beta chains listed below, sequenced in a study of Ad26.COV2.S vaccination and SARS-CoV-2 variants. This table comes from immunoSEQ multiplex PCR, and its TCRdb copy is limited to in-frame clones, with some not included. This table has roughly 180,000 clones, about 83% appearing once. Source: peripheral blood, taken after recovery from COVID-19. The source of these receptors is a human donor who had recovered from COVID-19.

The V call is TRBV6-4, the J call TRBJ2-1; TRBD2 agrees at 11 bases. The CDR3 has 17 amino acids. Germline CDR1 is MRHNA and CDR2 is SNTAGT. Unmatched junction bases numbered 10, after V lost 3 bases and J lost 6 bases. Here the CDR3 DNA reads TGTGCCAGCAGTGAAAACCTACTAGCGGGAGTTTCCAATGAGCAGTTCTTC. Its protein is CASSENLLAGVSNEQFF.

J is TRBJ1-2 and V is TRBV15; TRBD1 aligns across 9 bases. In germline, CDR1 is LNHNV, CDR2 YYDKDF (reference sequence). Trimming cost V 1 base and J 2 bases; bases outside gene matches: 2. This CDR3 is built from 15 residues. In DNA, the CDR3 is TGTGCCACCAGCAGAGGGACAGGGGTAAACTATGGCTACACCTTC. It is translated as CATSRGTGVNYGYTF. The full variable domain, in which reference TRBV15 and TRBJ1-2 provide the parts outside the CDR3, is DAMVIQNPRYQVTQFGKPVTLSCSQTLNHNVMYWYQQKSSQAPKLLFHYYDKDFNNEADTPDNFQSRRPNTSFCFLDIRSPGLGDTAMYLCATSRGTGVNYGYTFGSGTRLTVV.

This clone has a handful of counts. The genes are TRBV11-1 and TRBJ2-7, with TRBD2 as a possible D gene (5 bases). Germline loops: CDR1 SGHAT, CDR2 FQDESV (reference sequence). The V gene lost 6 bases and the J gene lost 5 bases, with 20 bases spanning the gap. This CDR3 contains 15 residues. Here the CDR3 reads CASSRSPGIGDEQYF. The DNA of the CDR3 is TGTGCCAGCAGTAGGAGTCCCGGGATTGGGGACGAGCAGTACTTC.

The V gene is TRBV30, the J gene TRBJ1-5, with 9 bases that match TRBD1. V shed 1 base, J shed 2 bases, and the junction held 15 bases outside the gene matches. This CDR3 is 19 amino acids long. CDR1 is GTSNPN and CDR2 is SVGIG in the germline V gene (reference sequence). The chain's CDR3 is CAWSALGTGYIVGNQPQHF. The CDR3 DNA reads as TGTGCCTGGAGTGCCCTCGGGACAGGGTATATAGTGGGCAATCAGCCCCAGCATTTT.

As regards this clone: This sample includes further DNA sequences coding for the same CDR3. The CDR3 sequence: CASSLSRNTEAFF. The CDR3 region has the DNA TGCGCCAGCAGCTTGTCGAGGAACACTGAAGCTTTCTTT. The chain joins TRBV5-1 to TRBJ1-1, with no clear D. V dropped 1 base and J dropped 1 base, with 5 bases sitting between them. The CDR3 covers 13 residues. Germline V gene lookup returns CDR1 SGHRS and CDR2 YFSETQ. Supplemented by reference TRBV5-1 and TRBJ1-1, the full variable domain reads KAGVTQTPRYLIKTRGQQVTLSCSPISGHRSVSWYQQTPGQGLQFLFEYFSETQRNKGNFPGRFSGRQFSNSRSEMNVSTLELGDSALYLCASSLSRNTEAFFGQGTRLTVV.

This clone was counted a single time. This CDR3 reads CASSTDRGLGEQFF. The CDR3 nucleotides read TGTGCCAGCAGCACCGACAGGGGGCTAGGTGAGCAGTTCTTC. V usage is TRBV7-6 and J usage is TRBJ2-1, with 10 bases identical to TRBD1. This CDR3 is 14 amino acids long. Unmatched junction bases numbered 7, after V lost 5 bases and J lost 9 bases. Germline CDR1 reads SGHVS; CDR2 reads FNYEAQ. Drawing the rest from reference TRBV7-6 and TRBJ2-1, the complete variable domain is GAGVSQSPRYKVTKRGQDVALRCDPISGHVSLYWYRQALGQGPEFLTYFNYEAQQDKSGLPNDRFSAERPEGSISTLTIQRTEQRDSAMYRCASSTDRGLGEQFFGPGTRLTVL.

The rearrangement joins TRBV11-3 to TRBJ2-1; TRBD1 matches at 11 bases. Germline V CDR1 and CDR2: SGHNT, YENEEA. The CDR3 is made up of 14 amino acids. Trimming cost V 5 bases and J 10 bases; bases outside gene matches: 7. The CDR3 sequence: CASSRGQGAREQFF. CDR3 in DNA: TGTGCCAGCAGCCGAGGACAGGGGGCGCGGGAGCAGTTCTTC.

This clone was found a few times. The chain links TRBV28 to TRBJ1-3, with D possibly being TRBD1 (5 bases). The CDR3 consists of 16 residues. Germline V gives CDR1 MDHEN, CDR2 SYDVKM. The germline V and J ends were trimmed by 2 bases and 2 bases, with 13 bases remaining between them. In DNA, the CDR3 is TGTGCCAGCAGTTTACCGTCGACAGCCCCTGGAAACACCATATATTTT. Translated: CASSLPSTAPGNTIYF.

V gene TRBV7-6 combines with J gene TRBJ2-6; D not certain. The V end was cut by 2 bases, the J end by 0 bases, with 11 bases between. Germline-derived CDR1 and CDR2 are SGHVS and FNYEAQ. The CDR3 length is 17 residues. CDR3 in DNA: TGTGCCAGCAGCTTATGGCCAGCCCACTCTGGGGCCAACGTCCTGACTTTC. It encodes CASSLWPAHSGANVLTF. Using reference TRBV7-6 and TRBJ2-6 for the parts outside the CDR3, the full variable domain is GAGVSQSPRYKVTKRGQDVALRCDPISGHVSLYWYRQALGQGPEFLTYFNYEAQQDKSGLPNDRFSAERPEGSISTLTIQRTEQRDSAMYRCASSLWPAHSGANVLTFGAGSRLTVL.

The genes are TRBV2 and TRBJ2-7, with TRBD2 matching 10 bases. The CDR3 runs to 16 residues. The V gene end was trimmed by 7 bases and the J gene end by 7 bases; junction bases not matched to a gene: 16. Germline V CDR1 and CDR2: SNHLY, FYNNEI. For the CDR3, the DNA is TGTGCCAGCAACTTAAATCCGGGACTAGCGCCCCTAGAGCAGTACTTC. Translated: CASNLNPGLAPLEQYF.

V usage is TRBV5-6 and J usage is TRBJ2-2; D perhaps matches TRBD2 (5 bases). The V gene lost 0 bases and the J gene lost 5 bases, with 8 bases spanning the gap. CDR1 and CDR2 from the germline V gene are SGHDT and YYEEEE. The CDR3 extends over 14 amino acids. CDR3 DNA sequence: TGTGCCAGCAGCTTGGCAAGCGGAACCGGGGAGCTGTTTTTT. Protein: CASSLASGTGELFF.

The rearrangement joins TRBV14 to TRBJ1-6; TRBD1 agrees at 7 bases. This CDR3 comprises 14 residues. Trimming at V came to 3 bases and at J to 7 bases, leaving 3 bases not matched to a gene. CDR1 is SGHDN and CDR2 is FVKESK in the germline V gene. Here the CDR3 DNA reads TGTGCCAGCAGCCAGTGGACAGGAAATTCACCCCTCCACTTT. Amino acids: CASSQWTGNSPLHF.

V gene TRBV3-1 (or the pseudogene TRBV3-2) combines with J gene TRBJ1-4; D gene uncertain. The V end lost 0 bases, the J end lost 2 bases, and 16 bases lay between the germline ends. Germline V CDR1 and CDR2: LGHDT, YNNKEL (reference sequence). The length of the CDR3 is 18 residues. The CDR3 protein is CASSQDLWREETNEKLFF. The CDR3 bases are TGTGCCAGCAGCCAAGATCTATGGAGGGAAGAGACTAATGAAAAACTGTTTTTT.

CDR3 region: CASSVGDSPEQYF. The CDR3 coding sequence is TGTGCCAGCAGCGTAGGGGACAGCCCCGAGCAGTACTTC. V gene TRBV9 combines with J gene TRBJ2-7, with 7 bases lining up with TRBD1. Germline CDR1 is SGDLS and CDR2 is YYNGEE. Trimming cost V 0 bases and J 6 bases; bases outside gene matches: 3. CDR3 size: 13 residues.

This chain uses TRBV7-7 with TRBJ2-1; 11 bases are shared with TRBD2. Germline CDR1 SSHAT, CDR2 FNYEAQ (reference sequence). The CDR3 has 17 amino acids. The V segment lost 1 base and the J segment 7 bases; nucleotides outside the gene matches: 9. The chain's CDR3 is CASSLVAGGLSANEQFF. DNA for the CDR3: TGTGCCAGCAGCTTAGTAGCGGGAGGGCTTTCTGCAAATGAGCAGTTCTTC. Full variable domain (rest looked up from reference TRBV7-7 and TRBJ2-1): GAGVSQSPRYKVTKRGQDVTLRCDPISSHATLYWYQQALGQGPEFLTYFNYEAQPDKSGLPSDRFSAERPEGSISTLTIQRTEQRDSAMYRCASSLVAGGLSANEQFFGPGTRLTVL.

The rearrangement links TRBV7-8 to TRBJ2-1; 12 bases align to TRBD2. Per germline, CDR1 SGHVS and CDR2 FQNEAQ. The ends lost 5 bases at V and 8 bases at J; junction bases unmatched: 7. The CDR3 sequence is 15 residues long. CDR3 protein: CASSTGLAGLDEQFF. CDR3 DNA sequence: TGTGCCAGCAGCACTGGACTAGCGGGGCTCGATGAGCAGTTCTTC.

This chain's CDR3 is CASSNPGVTDTQYF. The DNA for the CDR3 is TGTGCCAGTAGTAACCCGGGAGTTACAGATACGCAGTATTTT. The chain uses TRBV19 and TRBJ2-3; tentatively, D is TRBD2 (6 bases). Per the germline V gene, CDR1 is LNHDA and CDR2 is SQIVND (reference sequence). Deletions cut 4 bases from V and 3 bases from J, with 11 bases between. This CDR3 has 14 amino acids.

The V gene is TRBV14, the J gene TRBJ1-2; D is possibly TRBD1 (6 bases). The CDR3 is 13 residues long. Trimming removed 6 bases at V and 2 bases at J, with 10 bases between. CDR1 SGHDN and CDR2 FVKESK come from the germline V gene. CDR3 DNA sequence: TGTGCCAGCAGTCGACAGGAAAACTATGGCTACACCTTC. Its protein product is CASSRQENYGYTF.

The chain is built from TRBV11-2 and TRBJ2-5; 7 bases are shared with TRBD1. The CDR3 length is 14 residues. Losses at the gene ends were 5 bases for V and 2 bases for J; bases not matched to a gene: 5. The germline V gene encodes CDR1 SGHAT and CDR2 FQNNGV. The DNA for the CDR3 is TGTGCCAGCAGCCAACAGGGGACGCAAGAGACCCAGTACTTC. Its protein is CASSQQGTQETQYF.

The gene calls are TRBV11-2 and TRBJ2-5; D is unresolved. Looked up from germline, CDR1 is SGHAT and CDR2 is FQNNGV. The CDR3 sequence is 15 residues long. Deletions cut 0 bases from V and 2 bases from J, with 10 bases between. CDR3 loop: CASSLDPGLQETQYF. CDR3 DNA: TGTGCCAGCAGCTTAGACCCCGGGTTACAAGAGACCCAGTACTTC.

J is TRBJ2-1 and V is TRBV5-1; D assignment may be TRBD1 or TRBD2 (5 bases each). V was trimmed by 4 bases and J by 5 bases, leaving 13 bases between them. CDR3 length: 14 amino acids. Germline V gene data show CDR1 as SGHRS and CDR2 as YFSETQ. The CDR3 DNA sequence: TGCGCCAGCAGCAAGAGGGGTGGAAACAATGAGCAGTTCTTC. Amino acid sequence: CASSKRGGNNEQFF.